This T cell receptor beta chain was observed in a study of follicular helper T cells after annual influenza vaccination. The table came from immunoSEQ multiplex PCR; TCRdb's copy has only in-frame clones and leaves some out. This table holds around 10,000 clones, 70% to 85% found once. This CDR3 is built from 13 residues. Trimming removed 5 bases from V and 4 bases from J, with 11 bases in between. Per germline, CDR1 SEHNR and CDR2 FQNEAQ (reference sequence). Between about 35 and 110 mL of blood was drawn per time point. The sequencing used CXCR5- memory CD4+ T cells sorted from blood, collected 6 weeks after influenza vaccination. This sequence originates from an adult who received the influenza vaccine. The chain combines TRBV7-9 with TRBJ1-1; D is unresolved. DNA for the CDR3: TGTGCCAGCAGCCCGATCATGGGCACTGAAGCTTTCTTT. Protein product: CASSPIMGTEAFF.